This is a list of T cell receptor beta chains from one sample in a study of blood T cell repertoires in COVID-19. The assay was immunoSEQ multiplex PCR, and TCRdb's table has in-frame clones only and misses some. This table has tens of thousands of clones, more than 75% appearing once. Sequenced input: peripheral blood. These receptors were taken from a human donor with active COVID-19. The donor label of this sample is uncertain. The CDR3 runs from the conserved cysteine through the conserved F or W. A D gene is named only where the DNA matches it firmly. Some rows have no size entry. The others give once, few or many, or a class for an expanded clone.

TGTGCCAGCAGCTTAGCGACAGTCCCGAGGACTGAAGCTTTCTTT,CASSLATVPRTEAFF,TRBV7-8,TRBJ1-1,NA,NA
TGTGCCAGCAGCTTGGCCGGGATATCGTACAATGAGCAGTTCTTC,CASSLAGISYNEQFF,TRBV5-4,TRBJ2-1,NA,once
TGTGCCAGCAGTCCCCGACAGATAAATGGCTACACCTTC,CASSPRQINGYTF,TRBV12-3/TRBV12-4,TRBJ1-2,NA,NA
TGCGCCAGCAGCTTCCAGGAAAAATCACCCCTCCACTTT,CASSFQEKSPLHF,TRBV5-1,TRBJ1-6,NA,NA
TGTGCCACCAGTGACCAGGGGGCGAACTATGGCTACACCTTC,CATSDQGANYGYTF,TRBV24-1,TRBJ1-2,TRBD1,NA
TGTGCCAGCAGGTGGATAGCGGGTGCGAGGTGGGTTAAAGAGACCCAGTACTTC,CASRWIAGARWVKETQYF,TRBV27,TRBJ2-5,TRBD2,NA
TGTGCCAGCAGCGTAGCTAGCTTTGGCACAGATACGCAGTATTTT,CASSVASFGTDTQYF,TRBV9,TRBJ2-3,NA,few
TGTGCCAGCAACTTACAGGGGACGAATTCACCCCTCCACTTT,CASNLQGTNSPLHF,TRBV5-4,TRBJ1-6,TRBD1,NA
TGTGCCATCAGCGCACTAACGCTTATAAGGGGAGGGGATACGCAGTATTTT,CAISALTLIRGGDTQYF,TRBV10-3,TRBJ2-3,TRBD2,NA
TGTGCCACCAGTGAAGGGGTGGGAGGAGAGACCCAGTACTTC,CATSEGVGGETQYF,TRBV24-1,TRBJ2-5,NA,once
TGCGCCAGCAGCCAAGACGCCAGGGGGCGAAGCAATCAGCCCCAGCATTTT,CASSQDARGRSNQPQHF,TRBV4-3,TRBJ1-5,TRBD1,NA
TGTGCCAGCAGCCGGGGGACAGGGGAGGGAGAGACCCAGTACTTC,CASSRGTGEGETQYF,TRBV5-8,TRBJ2-5,TRBD1,NA
TGCGCCAGCAGCTTCCCCGGGACAAGGACGGGCGGGGAGCTGTTTTTT,CASSFPGTRTGGELFF,TRBV5-1,TRBJ2-2,NA,NA
TGTGCCAGCAGTTACCCCAGGAATTCCCGTCATGAAAAACTGTTTTTT,CASSYPRNSRHEKLFF,TRBV6-2/TRBV6-3,TRBJ1-4,NA,few
TGTGCCAGCAGCTTGGGCGGGAGTTCCGCTGAGCAGTTCTTC,CASSLGGSSAEQFF,TRBV7-3,TRBJ2-1,TRBD2,once
TGTGCCAGCAGCTCGACTGGCAGAACTAGCACAGATACGCAGTATTTT,CASSSTGRTSTDTQYF,TRBV7-3,TRBJ2-3,NA,NA
TGTGCCAGTAGTAGCAGGACTAGCGGGCTCACAGATACGCAGTATTTT,CASSSRTSGLTDTQYF,TRBV19,TRBJ2-3,TRBD2,NA
TGTGCCAGCAGCCACCGGGGAGGGCAGCCCCAGCATTTT,CASSHRGGQPQHF,TRBV3-1/TRBV3-2,TRBJ1-5,NA,NA
TGCGCCAGCAGCTTGCTGCAGGGGGCAACTGAAGCTTTCTTT,CASSLLQGATEAFF,TRBV5-1,TRBJ1-1,TRBD1,NA
TGTGCCAGCAATCTTGGCGGGAGGCCCTCCTACGAGCAGTACTTC,CASNLGGRPSYEQYF,TRBV6-5,TRBJ2-7,TRBD2,NA
TGTGCTAGCAGCCTCGCTAGCGGGGGATACAATGAGCAGTTCTTC,CASSLASGGYNEQFF,TRBV7-7,TRBJ2-1,TRBD2,NA
TGTGCCAGCAGCGCTAGAGGCCGGGGAATCTCTGACGAGCAGTACTTC,CASSARGRGISDEQYF,TRBV9,TRBJ2-7,NA,NA
TGTGCCAGCAGTTTAGGTGGGGGGACTGAAGCTTTCTTT,CASSLGGGTEAFF,TRBV12-3/TRBV12-4,TRBJ1-1,NA,NA
TGTGCCAGCTCACCACGCGCTCCGGTTGGGGGCGTATCGGGAAACACCATATATTTT,CASSPRAPVGGVSGNTIYF,TRBV18,TRBJ1-3,NA,NA
TGTGCCAGCAGCCCAATGGACTGGTCCTACGAGCAGTACTTC,CASSPMDWSYEQYF,TRBV7-9,TRBJ2-7,NA,NA
TGTGCCAGCTCGCCGCGGGGAGATCAGCCCCAGCATTTT,CASSPRGDQPQHF,TRBV18,TRBJ1-5,NA,NA
TGTGCCAGCAGCTCTACAGGGTTCCTGACAGATACGCAGTATTTT,CASSSTGFLTDTQYF,TRBV7-3,TRBJ2-3,NA,NA
TGTGCCAGTAGTGCCAGGACAGGGAGGGAGACCCAGTACTTC,CASSARTGRETQYF,TRBV19,TRBJ2-5,TRBD1,NA
TGTGCCAGCAGCGGATCAACAGGGTGGACAGATACGCAGTATTTT,CASSGSTGWTDTQYF,TRBV9,TRBJ2-3,NA,NA
TGTGCCAGCAGCCCCCCGGGGGGCTATGGCTACACCTTC,CASSPPGGYGYTF,TRBV7-3,TRBJ1-2,NA,NA
TGTGCCAGCAGCCAAGGACCGAGGGGGCTAGGGACTGAAGCTTTCTTT,CASSQGPRGLGTEAFF,TRBV4-2,TRBJ1-1,TRBD1,NA
TGTGCCAGCAGAATGTCGGGGGACTACGCCTACGAGCAGTACTTC,CASRMSGDYAYEQYF,TRBV7-2,TRBJ2-7,TRBD2,NA
TGTGCCAGCAGCGTCGCTAGCGGGAGAAACAATGAGCAGTTCTTC,CASSVASGRNNEQFF,TRBV9,TRBJ2-1,TRBD2,NA
TGTGCCAGCAGCTTATCCAGTGACTATAACACAGATACGCAGTATTTT,CASSLSSDYNTDTQYF,TRBV7-3,TRBJ2-3,NA,NA
TGTGCCAGCAGTTTATTACTAGCCGACACAGATACGCAGTATTTT,CASSLLLADTDTQYF,TRBV27,TRBJ2-3,NA,once
TGTGCCAGCAGCTGGAGGACTAGCGGGGGTTCCGAGCAGTACTTC,CASSWRTSGGSEQYF,TRBV5-6,TRBJ2-7,TRBD2,NA